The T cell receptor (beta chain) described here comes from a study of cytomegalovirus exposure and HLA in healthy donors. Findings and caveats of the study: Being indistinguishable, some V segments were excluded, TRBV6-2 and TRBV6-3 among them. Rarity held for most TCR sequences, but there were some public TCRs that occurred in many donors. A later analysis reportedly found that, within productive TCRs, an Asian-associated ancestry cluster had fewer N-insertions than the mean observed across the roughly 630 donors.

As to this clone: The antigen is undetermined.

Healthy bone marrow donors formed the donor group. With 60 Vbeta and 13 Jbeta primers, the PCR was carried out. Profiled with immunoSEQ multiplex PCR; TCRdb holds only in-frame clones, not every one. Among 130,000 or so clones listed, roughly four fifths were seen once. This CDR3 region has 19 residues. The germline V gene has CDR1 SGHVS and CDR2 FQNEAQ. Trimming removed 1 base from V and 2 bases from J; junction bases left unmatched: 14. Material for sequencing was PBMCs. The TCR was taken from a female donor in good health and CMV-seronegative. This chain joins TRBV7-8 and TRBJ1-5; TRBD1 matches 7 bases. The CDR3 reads CASSLVSVYRGIGNQPQHF. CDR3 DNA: TGTGCCAGCAGCTTAGTTTCGGTATACAGGGGAATTGGCAATCAGCCCCAGCATTTT.